This TCR beta chain was captured in a study of blood T cell repertoires in COVID-19. About the study: There were acute and convalescent COVID-19 samples, and they came from the United States, Italy and Spain.

Per the authors' pipeline: Estimated nucleated cell counts came from reference gene primer amplification. The method was immunoSEQ multiplex PCR; TCRdb's version includes in-frame clones alone and lacks a portion of them. V and J calls and clone size are given by that table; D and trimming were obtained from the DNA. The repertoire holds about 110,000 clones, 88% seen once, with over 2% in the top ten. The CDR3 has 14 amino acids. Trimming removed 4 bases at V and 2 bases at J, with 11 bases between. CDR1 and CDR2 (germline): KGHSH, LQKENI. The V and J genes are TRBV18 and TRBJ2-5; D is ambiguous. This clonotype was sampled from a human donor in a cohort sampled during active COVID-19. The sample was peripheral blood. CDR3 sequence reads: CASSLVGQQETQYF. The CDR3 DNA follows: TGTGCCAGCTCACTTGTTGGTCAGCAAGAGACCCAGTACTTC.